This T cell receptor beta chain was sequenced for a study of blood T cell repertoires in COVID-19. CDR1 and CDR2 (germline): MDHEN, SYDVKM. Trimming removed 6 bases from V and 8 bases from J; junction bases left unmatched: 11. CDR3 length: 15 amino acids. Under the authors' procedure: Nucleated cell counts were estimated from reference gene primer amplification. Assay: immunoSEQ multiplex PCR; the TCRdb copy retains only in-frame clones and omits some. V, J and clone size were drawn from that table, and D and trimming were deduced from the DNA. Counted here are around 200,000 clones, around four fifths occurring once; the ten biggest clones make up 8.5% to 10%.

The sequence was obtained from a man aged 35-49 years with active or convalescent COVID-19. The chain is built from TRBV28 and TRBJ2-1, with TRBD2 matching over 9 bases. Sequencing was performed on peripheral blood. CDR3 DNA sequence: TGTGCCAGCAGCCTTTATAGCGGGAGTAGGTATGAGCAGTTCTTC. Its translation is CASSLYSGSRYEQFF.